One T cell receptor beta chain is described in this entry. This CDR3 has 15 residues. The ends were cut back, 4 bases at V and 2 bases at J, with 12 bases in the middle. Germline values: CDR1 ENHRY, CDR2 SYGVKD. Clones were sequenced by immunoSEQ multiplex PCR, and TCRdb holds only the in-frame ones, with some missing. The sample gives about 1.1 million clones, around three quarters of which show up once; 0.6% to 0.7% is in the top ten. This sample is part of a study of shared clonotypes between healthy human individuals. Sequences were obtained from memory CD4+ T cells from PBMCs. Described subset: CD45RA-negative fraction. The V call is TRBV10-3, the J call TRBJ1-3; possible D gene TRBD1, 5 bases. The TCR comes from a young man in good health. Some clones in this sample may be carry-over from other donors' samples. The DNA for the CDR3 is TGTGCCATCAGTGGGGGGGAGCAAACTGGAAACACCATATATTTT. Translation: CAISGGEQTGNTIYF.